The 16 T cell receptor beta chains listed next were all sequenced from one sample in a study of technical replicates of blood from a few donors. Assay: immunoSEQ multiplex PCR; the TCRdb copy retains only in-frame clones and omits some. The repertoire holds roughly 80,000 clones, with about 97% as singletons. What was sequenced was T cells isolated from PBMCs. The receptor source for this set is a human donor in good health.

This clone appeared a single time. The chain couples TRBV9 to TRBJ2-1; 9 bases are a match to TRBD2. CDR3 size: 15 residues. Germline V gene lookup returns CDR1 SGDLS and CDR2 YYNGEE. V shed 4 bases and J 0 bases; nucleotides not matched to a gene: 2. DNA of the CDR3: TGTGCCAGCAGCAGCGGGGGGATCTCCTACAATGAGCAGTTCTTC. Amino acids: CASSSGGISYNEQFF.

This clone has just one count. The CDR3: CASSDIAYEQYF. The DNA of the CDR3 is TGTGCCAGCAGTGATATTGCCTACGAGCAGTACTTC. V and J are TRBV6-1 and TRBJ2-7; D call uncertain. CDR1 and CDR2 (germline): MNHNS, SASEGT. V dropped 3 bases and J dropped 2 bases, with 5 bases sitting between them. The CDR3 consists of 12 residues.

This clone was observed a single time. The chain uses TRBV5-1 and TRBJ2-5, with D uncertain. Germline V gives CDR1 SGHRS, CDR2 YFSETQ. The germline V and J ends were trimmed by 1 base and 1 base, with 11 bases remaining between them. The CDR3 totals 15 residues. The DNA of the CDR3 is TGCGCCAGCAGCTTGTCCCTAAACCCCCAAGAGACCCAGTACTTC. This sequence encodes CASSLSLNPQETQYF.

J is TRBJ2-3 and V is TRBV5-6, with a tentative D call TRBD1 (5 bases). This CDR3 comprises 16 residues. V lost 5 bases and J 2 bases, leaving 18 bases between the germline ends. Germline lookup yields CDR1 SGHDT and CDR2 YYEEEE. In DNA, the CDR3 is TGTGCCAGCAGACCTACCCCCACAGGTCCCACAGATACGCAGTATTTT. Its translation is CASRPTPTGPTDTQYF.

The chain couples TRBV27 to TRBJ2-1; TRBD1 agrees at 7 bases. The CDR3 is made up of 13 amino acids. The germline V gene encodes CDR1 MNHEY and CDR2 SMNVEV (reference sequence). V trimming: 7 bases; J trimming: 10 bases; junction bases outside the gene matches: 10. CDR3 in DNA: TGTGCCAGCACAACTACAGGGGTTTGGGAGCAGTTCTTC. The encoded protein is CASTTTGVWEQFF.

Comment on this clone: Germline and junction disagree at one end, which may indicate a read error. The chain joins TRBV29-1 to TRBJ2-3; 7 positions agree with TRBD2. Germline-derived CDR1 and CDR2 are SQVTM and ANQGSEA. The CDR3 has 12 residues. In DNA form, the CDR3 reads TGCAGCGTCCTGACTAGCACGGATACGCAGTATTTT. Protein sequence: CSVLTSTDTQYF.

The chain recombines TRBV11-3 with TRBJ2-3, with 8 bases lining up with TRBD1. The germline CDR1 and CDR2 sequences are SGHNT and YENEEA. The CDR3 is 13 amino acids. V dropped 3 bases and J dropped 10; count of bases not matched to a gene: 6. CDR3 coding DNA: TGTGCCAGCAGCTTTAGACAGGGGACGGCGCAGTATTTT. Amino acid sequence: CASSFRQGTAQYF.

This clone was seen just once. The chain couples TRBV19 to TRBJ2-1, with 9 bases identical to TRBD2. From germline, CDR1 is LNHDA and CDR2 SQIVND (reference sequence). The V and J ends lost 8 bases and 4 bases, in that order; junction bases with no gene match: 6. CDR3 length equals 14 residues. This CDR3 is CASATSGLYNEQFF. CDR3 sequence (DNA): TGTGCCAGTGCCACTAGCGGGCTATACAATGAGCAGTTCTTC.

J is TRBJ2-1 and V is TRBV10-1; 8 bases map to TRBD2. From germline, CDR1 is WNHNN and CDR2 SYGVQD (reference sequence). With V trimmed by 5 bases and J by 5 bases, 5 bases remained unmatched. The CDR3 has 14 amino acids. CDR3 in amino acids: CASSSGGQDNEQFF. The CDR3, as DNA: TGCGCCAGCAGTTCGGGAGGGCAGGACAATGAGCAGTTCTTC.

Here the CDR3 DNA reads TGTGCCATCAGTGAGATAGGTAGCGGGAGCAATGAGCAGTTCTTC. As protein: CAISEIGSGSNEQFF. The chain combines TRBV10-3 with TRBJ2-1, with 9 bases fitting TRBD2. CDR1 is ENHRY, CDR2 SYGVKD, per germline. This CDR3 is built from 15 residues. Germline trimming cut 2 bases from V and 6 bases from J; bases unmatched to any gene: 5.

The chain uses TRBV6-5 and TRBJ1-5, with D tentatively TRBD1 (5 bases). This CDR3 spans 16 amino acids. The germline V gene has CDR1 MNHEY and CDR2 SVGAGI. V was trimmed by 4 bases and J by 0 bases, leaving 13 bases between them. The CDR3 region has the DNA TGTGCCAGCAGTTCTATCGGGGGGAATAGCAATCAGCCCCAGCATTTT. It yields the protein CASSSIGGNSNQPQHF.

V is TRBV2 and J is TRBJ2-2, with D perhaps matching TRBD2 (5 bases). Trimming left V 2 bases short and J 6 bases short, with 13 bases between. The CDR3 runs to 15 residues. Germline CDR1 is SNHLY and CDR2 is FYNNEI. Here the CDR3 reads CASSENRLASGELFF. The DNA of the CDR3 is TGTGCCAGCAGTGAAAACCGTCTAGCCTCCGGGGAGCTGTTTTTT.

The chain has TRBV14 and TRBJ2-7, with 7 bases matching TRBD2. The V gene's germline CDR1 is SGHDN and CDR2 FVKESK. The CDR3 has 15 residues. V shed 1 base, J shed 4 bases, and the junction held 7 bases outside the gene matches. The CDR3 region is CASSQGTGGGYEQYF. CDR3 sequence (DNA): TGTGCCAGCAGCCAAGGAACGGGAGGTGGTTACGAGCAGTACTTC.

In DNA form, the CDR3 reads TGCAGCGTTGGGAGGCGGGACGGCAACATGAACACTGAAGCTTTCTTT. The encoded protein is CSVGRRDGNMNTEAFF. This chain uses TRBV29-1 with TRBJ1-1; D may be TRBD1 (5 bases). V shed 4 bases and J shed 0 bases, with 18 bases lying between them. CDR1 is SQVTM, CDR2 ANQGSEA, per germline. This CDR3 spans 16 amino acids.

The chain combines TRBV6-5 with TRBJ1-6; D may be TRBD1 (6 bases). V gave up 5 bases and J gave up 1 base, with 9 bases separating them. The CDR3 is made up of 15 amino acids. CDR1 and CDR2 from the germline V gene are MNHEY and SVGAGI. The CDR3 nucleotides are TGTGCCAGCAGTACACAGGGTTCCTATAATTCACCCCTCCACTTT. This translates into CASSTQGSYNSPLHF.

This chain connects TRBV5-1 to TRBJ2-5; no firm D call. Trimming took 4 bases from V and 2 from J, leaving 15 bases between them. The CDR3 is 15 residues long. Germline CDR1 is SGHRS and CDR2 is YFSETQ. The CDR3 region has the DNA TGCGCCAGCAGCCCCCGCCCCCAGGTGCAAGAGACCCAGTACTTC. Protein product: CASSPRPQVQETQYF. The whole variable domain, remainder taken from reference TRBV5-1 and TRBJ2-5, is KAGVTQTPRYLIKTRGQQVTLSCSPISGHRSVSWYQQTPGQGLQFLFEYFSETQRNKGNFPGRFSGRQFSNSRSEMNVSTLELGDSALYLCASSPRPQVQETQYFGPGTRLLVL.